This TCR beta chain was recovered during a study of T cell responses to AZD1222 COVID-19 vaccine. Overall study: Some second doses came at about 4 weeks and others at about 12 weeks; these were pooled. Overall study results and limits: The study found Spike-specific TCR breadth and depth rose after two AZD1222 doses. Vaccine-associated CD4 TCRs ranged over spike, dominating at 160-218 and 743-854.

The protocol was immunoSEQ multiplex PCR, while the TCRdb copy is restricted to in-frame clones and leaves out a portion. The table includes approximately 80,000 clones, just under 90% detected once. This clone showed up just once. Its antigen is undetermined. The germline CDR1 and CDR2 sequences are SNHLY and FYNNEI. This CDR3 is built from 15 residues. With 3 bases removed from V and 5 bases from J, the gap between germline ends came to 16 bases. Sequencing was performed on peripheral blood, taken on day 0 of AZD1222 vaccination. The origin of this receptor is an adult in good health. The rearrangement uses TRBV2 and TRBJ2-5, with D hard to call. The CDR3 coding sequence is TGTGCCAGCAGTGATTTCGTCATGGGCGACGAGACCCAGTACTTC. This codes for CASSDFVMGDETQYF.